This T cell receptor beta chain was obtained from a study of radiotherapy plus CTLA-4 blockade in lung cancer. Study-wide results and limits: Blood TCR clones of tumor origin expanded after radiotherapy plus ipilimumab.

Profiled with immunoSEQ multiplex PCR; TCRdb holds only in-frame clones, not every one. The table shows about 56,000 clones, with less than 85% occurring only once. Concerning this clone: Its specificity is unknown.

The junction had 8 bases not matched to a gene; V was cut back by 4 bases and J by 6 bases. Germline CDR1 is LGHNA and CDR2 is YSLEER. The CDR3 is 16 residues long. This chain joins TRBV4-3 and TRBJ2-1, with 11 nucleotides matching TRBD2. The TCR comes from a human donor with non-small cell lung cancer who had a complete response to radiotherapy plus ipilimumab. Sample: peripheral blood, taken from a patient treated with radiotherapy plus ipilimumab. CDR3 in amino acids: CASSRIVTSGTNEQFF. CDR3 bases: TGCGCCAGCAGCCGCATCGTGACTAGCGGGACCAATGAGCAGTTCTTC.